These 27 T cell receptor beta chains came from one sample sequenced in a study of cytomegalovirus exposure and HLA in healthy donors. The PCR used 60 Vbeta and 13 Jbeta primers. Assay used: immunoSEQ multiplex PCR; TCRdb lists only in-frame clones, some missing. In the table there are approximately 160,000 clones, about three quarters of which are singletons. Material for sequencing was PBMCs. The receptors originated from a female donor in good health and CMV-seronegative.

The chain combines TRBV28 with TRBJ2-7; D is ambiguous. Germline-derived CDR1 and CDR2 are MDHEN and SYDVKM. The CDR3 sequence is 14 residues long. V was trimmed by 2 bases and J by 3 bases, leaving 11 bases between them. CDR3 loop: CASSLALADYEQYF. CDR3 bases: TGTGCCAGCAGTTTAGCTTTGGCAGACTACGAGCAGTACTTC.

The rearrangement joins TRBV18 to TRBJ1-1; 9 positions match TRBD1. Germline CDR1 reads KGHSH; CDR2 reads LQKENI. Unmatched junction bases numbered 15, after V lost 4 bases and J lost 3 bases. The CDR3 totals 18 residues. CDR3 sequence reads: CASSRDREVPSIHTEAFF. CDR3 in DNA: TGTGCCAGCTCACGGGACAGGGAGGTCCCTTCAATCCACACTGAAGCTTTCTTT.

The chain is built from TRBV19 and TRBJ1-5, with 7 bases identical to TRBD1. With 5 bases clipped from V and 4 bases from J, the junction kept 17 bases outside the gene matches. Germline CDR1 and CDR2: LNHDA and SQIVND (reference sequence). This CDR3 is 18 amino acids long. CDR3 protein: CASSPQPGTARGNQPQHF. Here the CDR3 DNA reads TGTGCCAGTAGTCCACAGCCAGGGACAGCCAGGGGGAATCAGCCCCAGCATTTT.

A single count supports this clone. The rearrangement links TRBV7-9 to TRBJ1-1; TRBD1 might be the D (6 bases). This CDR3 has 14 amino acids. The germline V and J ends were trimmed by 1 base and 5 bases, with 11 bases remaining between them. Per the germline V gene, CDR1 is SEHNR and CDR2 is FQNEAQ (reference sequence). The CDR3 is CASSLGTRGTEAFF. The CDR3 nucleotides read TGTGCCAGCAGCTTAGGGACGAGGGGGACTGAAGCTTTCTTT. Full variable domain (rest looked up from reference TRBV7-9 and TRBJ1-1): DTGVSQNPRHKITKRGQNVTFRCDPISEHNRLYWYRQTLGQGPEFLTYFQNEAQLEKSRLLSDRFSAERPKGSFSTLEIQRTEQGDSAMYLCASSLGTRGTEAFFGQGTRLTVV.

The chain links TRBV19 to TRBJ1-1; D is undetermined. CDR3 length equals 16 residues. Trimming shortened V by 3 bases and J by 5 bases, and 19 bases separated the two germline ends. The germline V gene encodes CDR1 LNHDA and CDR2 SQIVND (reference sequence). The CDR3 protein is CASSITMTRVYTEAFF. CDR3 bases: TGTGCCAGTAGTATTACGATGACACGAGTCTATACTGAAGCTTTCTTT.

This chain connects TRBV7-6 to TRBJ1-2, with D maybe TRBD1 (6 bases). CDR1 is SGHVS and CDR2 is FNYEAQ in the germline V gene. Trimming took 4 bases from V and 6 from J, leaving 15 bases between them. This CDR3 contains 14 residues. The CDR3 DNA follows: TGTGCCAGCAGCTCGTGGCAGGGGAAAGATGGCTACACCTTC. It codes for CASSSWQGKDGYTF.

This chain joins TRBV5-1 and TRBJ2-1; D ambiguous. CDR3 size: 15 residues. Germline-derived CDR1 and CDR2 are SGHRS and YFSETQ. V was cut by 2 bases and J by 2 bases, with 11 bases left in between. CDR3 region: CASSFEQTTYNEQFF. In nucleotides, the CDR3 is TGCGCCAGCAGCTTCGAACAGACCACCTACAATGAGCAGTTCTTC.

The V call is TRBV6-5, the J call TRBJ2-7, with D possibly matching TRBD1 (5 bases). The CDR3 contains 12 residues. The V gene's germline CDR1 is MNHEY and CDR2 SVGAGI. The V end lost 2 bases, the J end lost 4 bases, and 6 bases lay between the germline ends. The CDR3 is CASSYQGYEQYF. In DNA, the CDR3 is TGTGCCAGCAGTTACCAGGGATACGAGCAGTACTTC.

CDR3 coding DNA: TGTGCCAGCAGTTCCTCTTCTAGCGGAAACAAAGAGACCCAGTACTTC. Amino acid sequence: CASSSSSSGNKETQYF. The chain carries TRBV28 and TRBJ2-5, with 7 positions matching TRBD2. After removal of 4 bases from V and 3 bases from J, the junction contained 11 bases not matched to a gene. Germline V gene sequence: CDR1 MDHEN, CDR2 SYDVKM. The CDR3 has 16 residues.

The chain combines TRBV4-2 with TRBJ1-1, with 8 bases aligning to TRBD1. The CDR3 sequence is 15 residues long. The junction had 5 bases not matched to a gene; V was cut back by 0 bases and J by 5 bases. Germline CDR1 reads LGHNA; CDR2 reads YNFKEQ. CDR3 protein: CASSQEQGAITEAFF. The CDR3 DNA sequence: TGTGCCAGCAGCCAAGAGCAGGGGGCCATAACTGAAGCTTTCTTT.

The chain recombines TRBV5-1 with TRBJ2-7, with TRBD2 identical over 7 bases. With V trimmed by 4 bases and J by 2 bases, 6 bases remained unmatched. The CDR3 runs to 14 residues. Germline V CDR1 and CDR2: SGHRS, YFSETQ. The CDR3 DNA sequence: TGCGCCAGCAGCCCGACTAGCCTTACCTACGAGCAGTACTTC. Protein sequence: CASSPTSLTYEQYF.

CDR3 DNA sequence: TGTGCCAGCACGGACGCCGGGGGCAATCAGCCCCAGCATTTT. Translation: CASTDAGGNQPQHF. The chain couples TRBV6-1 to TRBJ1-5; no clear D. Germline V gene sequence: CDR1 MNHNS, CDR2 SASEGT. This CDR3 comprises 14 residues. Trimming shortened V by 7 bases and J by 2 bases, and 12 bases separated the two germline ends.

The chain recombines TRBV6-1 with TRBJ2-4; D is possibly TRBD2 (6 bases). The CDR3 totals 14 residues. Trimming cost V 4 bases and J 3 bases, with 10 bases left between them. Looked up from germline, CDR1 is MNHNS and CDR2 is SASEGT. CDR3 amino acids: CASSVSGDKNIQYF. The CDR3 DNA follows: TGTGCCAGCAGTGTGTCGGGGGACAAAAACATTCAGTACTTC.

The chain is built from TRBV6-4 and TRBJ1-2; a weak D match, TRBD1 (6 bases). The CDR3 has 14 residues. Per the germline V gene, CDR1 is MRHNA and CDR2 is SNTAGT. Trimming removed 4 bases at V and 6 bases at J, with 15 bases between. CDR3 in DNA: TGTGCCAGCAGTGCCGACACCTGGACAGATGGCTACACCTTC. This gives the protein CASSADTWTDGYTF.

This clone has a single count. The chain employs TRBV6-1 and TRBJ2-1, with a weak D call TRBD2 (6 bases). The CDR3 has 14 residues. The germline CDR1 and CDR2 sequences are MNHNS and SASEGT. V lost 6 bases to trimming and J lost 1 base, with 10 bases between them. DNA of the CDR3: TGTGCCAGCAGGAACGGGGGATCCTACAATGAGCAGTTCTTC. Its protein is CASRNGGSYNEQFF.

In this sample, this clone turned up once. In DNA form, the CDR3 reads TGCGCCAGCAGCGTAGCGGGAGGGGGGCATGAGCAGTTCTTC. Translated, it gives CASSVAGGGHEQFF. This chain uses TRBV5-1 with TRBJ2-1, with TRBD2 identical over 11 bases. The germline gives CDR1 SGHRS, CDR2 YFSETQ. V was pared by 4 bases and J by 8 bases, with 5 bases of the junction left unmatched. The CDR3 length is 14 residues.

The chain uses TRBV4-1 and TRBJ2-5; 7 bases line up with TRBD1. Germline V gene sequence: CDR1 MGHRA, CDR2 YSYEKL. The trim removed 3 bases at V and 1 base at J, leaving 11 bases unmatched. The CDR3 runs to 17 residues. The CDR3 loop is CASSHPIGGRRQETQYF. The CDR3 coding sequence is TGCGCCAGCAGCCACCCAATAGGGGGCAGGCGCCAAGAGACCCAGTACTTC.

This clone was counted between two and nine times. The chain carries TRBV6-5 and TRBJ2-5; perhaps TRBD1 as D (5 bases). V was trimmed by 6 bases and J by 5 bases, leaving 13 bases between them. This CDR3 is built from 13 residues. Germline loops: CDR1 MNHEY, CDR2 SVGAGI. CDR3 sequence (DNA): TGTGCCAGCAGACAACCAGGGTACGAGACCCAGTACTTC. Translated: CASRQPGYETQYF.

This clone came up a few times. The chain links TRBV21-1 to TRBJ1-6; the table's D call, TRBD1, has no DNA check behind it. TRBV21-1 is a known pseudogene. The CDR3 has 16 residues. CDR3 sequence: CASIFFGQPLNSPLHF. CDR3 sequence (DNA): TGTGCCAGCATTTTTTTCGGACAGCCACTCAATTCACCCCTCCACTTT.

To note about this clone: This sample also contains other DNA sequences that code for the same CDR3. This chain joins TRBV6-1 and TRBJ2-7, with 9 bases identical to TRBD1. The CDR3 consists of 14 residues. V dropped 5 bases and J dropped 5; count of bases not matched to a gene: 7. Germline CDR1 reads MNHNS; CDR2 reads SASEGT. The CDR3 sequence is CASSRGQGRNEQYF. The CDR3 DNA sequence: TGTGCCAGCAGTCGCGGACAGGGGCGGAACGAGCAGTACTTC.

CDR3 sequence reads: CASSLENRGNTEAFF. The CDR3 nucleotides read TGCGCCAGCAGCTTGGAGAACAGGGGGAACACTGAAGCTTTCTTT. J is TRBJ1-1 and V is TRBV5-1; 7 bases align to TRBD1. The germline CDR1 and CDR2 sequences are SGHRS and YFSETQ. With 0 bases clipped from V and 1 base from J, the junction kept 3 bases outside the gene matches. The CDR3 extends over 15 amino acids.

The chain couples TRBV11-2 to TRBJ2-7; tentative D call: TRBD2 (5 bases). Germline V gene sequence: CDR1 SGHAT, CDR2 FQNNGV. Trimming shortened V by 5 bases and J by 6 bases, and 14 bases separated the two germline ends. The CDR3 sequence is 13 residues long. The CDR3 DNA reads TGTGCCAGCAGCCCGGACGAGGGCCGCGAGCAGTACTTC. Translation gives CASSPDEGREQYF.

This clone has a handful of counts. The chain uses TRBV5-1 and TRBJ2-3; TRBD2 matches 9 bases. The CDR3 contains 16 residues. J gave up 2 bases and V 2 bases, and 6 bases lay outside the gene matches. CDR1 and CDR2 (germline): SGHRS, YFSETQ. The CDR3 sequence is CASSLVGGGATDTQYF. The CDR3 nucleotides read TGCGCCAGCAGCTTAGTAGGCGGGGGGGCCACAGATACGCAGTATTTT. Full variable domain (remainder filled in from reference TRBV5-1 and TRBJ2-3): KAGVTQTPRYLIKTRGQQVTLSCSPISGHRSVSWYQQTPGQGLQFLFEYFSETQRNKGNFPGRFSGRQFSNSRSEMNVSTLELGDSALYLCASSLVGGGATDTQYFGPGTRLTVL.

The J gene is TRBJ1-5, the V gene TRBV4-1, with D possibly TRBD1 on 5 matching bases. Trimming removed 4 bases at V and 3 bases at J, with 13 bases between. Germline CDR1 is MGHRA and CDR2 is YSYEKL. The CDR3 is made up of 15 amino acids. The CDR3: CASSPAGGNNQPQHF. DNA for the CDR3: TGCGCCAGCAGCCCGGCGGGGGGGAACAATCAGCCCCAGCATTTT.

This chain links TRBV6-5 with TRBJ1-6; 8 bases are shared with TRBD1. The CDR3 sequence is 15 residues long. Germline V gene data show CDR1 as MNHEY and CDR2 as SVGAGI. Unmatched junction bases numbered 4, after V lost 0 bases and J lost 9 bases. CDR3 residues: CASSYSRQGASPLHF. The DNA for the CDR3 is TGTGCCAGCAGTTACTCTCGCCAGGGGGCTTCACCCCTCCACTTT.

A remark on this clone: In this CDR3 the conserved last residue, phenylalanine or tryptophan, is missing, so a read error is likely. This chain connects TRBV6-6 to TRBJ1-1, with 7 bases identical to TRBD1. The CDR3 extends over 14 amino acids. V shed 4 bases, J shed 6 bases, and the junction held 8 bases outside the gene matches. Germline assignment: CDR1 MNHNY and CDR2 SVGAGI (reference sequence). The CDR3 spells CASSFDRVIAEAFL. In nucleotides, the CDR3 is TGTGCCAGCAGTTTCGACAGGGTAATAGCTGAAGCTTTCCTT.

The chain recombines TRBV7-2 with TRBJ1-5; D call uncertain. The length of the CDR3 is 13 residues. Germline CDR1 reads SGHTA; CDR2 reads FQGNSA. V was clipped by 0 bases and J by 8 bases, with 8 bases between them. The CDR3: CASSLAVSKPQHF. The CDR3, as DNA: TGTGCCAGCAGCTTAGCAGTTAGTAAGCCCCAGCATTTT.